Included here is one T cell receptor beta chain sequence, with context. These data are taken from a study of T cell changes during pregnancy in multiple sclerosis. Libraries were prepared by immunoSEQ multiplex PCR; TCRdb keeps only in-frame clonotypes and omits some of them. Of about 50,000 clones in the sample, around 90% are singletons; the top ten hold approximately 0.35%. The source of this sequence is a female donor with multiple sclerosis, enrolled in a pregnancy study. This specimen was CD4+ T cells from peripheral blood mononuclear cells, taken before pregnancy.

The CDR3 protein is CASRLRLTDTQYF. The CDR3 DNA reads as TGTGCCAGCCGCCTGAGGTTAACAGATACGCAGTATTTT. The rearrangement uses TRBV5-4 and TRBJ2-3; D is undetermined. The CDR3 is made up of 13 amino acids. Germline CDR1 and CDR2: SGHNT and YYREEE (reference sequence). The germline V and J ends were trimmed by 7 bases and 3 bases, with 12 bases remaining between them.